One T cell receptor beta chain is described in this entry. This clone's antigen is unknown. Base quality data are lacking; no much larger clone is found one base away. The sample comes from a study of control samples from healthy donors and cancer patients (dated by TCRdb to 2018 to 2020). V and J are trimmed by 6 bases and 1 base, and the gene matches miss 6 bases of the junction. From the cysteine up to the phenylalanine, the CDR3 has a length of 14 residues. CDR3 DNA only is kept here, 42 bases in frame from base 1. CDR1 and CDR2 are read off the germline V gene as SNHLY and FYNNEI. Receptor amplification or capture employed the immunoSEQ multiplex PCR assay. In TCRdb, the immuneACCESS table is reduced to in-frame sequences with V and J assigned. These tables do not hold every clone; where another copy was compared, an unresolved V gene accounts for under half, and the others remain unexplained. The sample contains roughly 150,000 clones, 70% to 90% of them found a single time. Jointly, the top ten make up less than 2% of the sample.

Material: blood. The rearranged segments are TRBV2 and TRBJ2-7; 7 nucleotides in the junction match TRBD1. The receptor was derived from a man between 18 and 29 years old in good health. The CDR3 protein sequence reads: CASSGQAYSYEQYF. The nucleotide sequence is given as TGTGCCAGCAGCGGACAGGCGTATTCCTACGAGCAGTACTTC.